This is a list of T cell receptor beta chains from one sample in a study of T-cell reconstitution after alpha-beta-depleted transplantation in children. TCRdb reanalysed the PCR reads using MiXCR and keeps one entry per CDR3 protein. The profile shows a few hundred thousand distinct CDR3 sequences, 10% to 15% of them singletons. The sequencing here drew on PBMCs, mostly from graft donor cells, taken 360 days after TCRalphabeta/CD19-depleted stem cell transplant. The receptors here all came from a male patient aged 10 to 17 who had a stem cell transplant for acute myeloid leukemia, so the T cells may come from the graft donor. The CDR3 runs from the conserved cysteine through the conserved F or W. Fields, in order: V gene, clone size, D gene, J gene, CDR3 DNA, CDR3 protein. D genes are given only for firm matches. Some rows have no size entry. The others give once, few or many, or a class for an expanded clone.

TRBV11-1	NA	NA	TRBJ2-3	TGTGCCAGCAGCTTTGAAAGGGATACGCAGTATTTT	CASSFERDTQYF
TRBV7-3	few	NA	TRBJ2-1	TGTGCCAGCAGCCGGCTTAGTTCTAGCACCTACAATGAGCAGTTCTTC	CASSRLSSSTYNEQFF
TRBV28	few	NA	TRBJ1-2	TGTGCCAGCAGCCTCCTTTATCCGGGGGCGGGAGGCTACACCTTC	CASSLLYPGAGGYTF
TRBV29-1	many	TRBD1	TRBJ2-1	TGCAGCGGGGACAGGGAGCAGTTCTTC	CSGDREQFF
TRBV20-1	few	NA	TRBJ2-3	TGCAGTGCTAGAGACCGCCGGGACCCACGACTCACAGATACGCAGTATTTT	CSARDRRDPRLTDTQYF
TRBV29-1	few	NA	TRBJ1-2	TGCAGCGTTGTGTGGAATAAGGCTGGCTACACCTTC	CSVVWNKAGYTF
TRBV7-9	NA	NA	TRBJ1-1	TGTGCCAGCAGCTTAGCCGGAGGGGCAGTTTTTACTGAAGCTTTCTTT	CASSLAGGAVFTEAFF
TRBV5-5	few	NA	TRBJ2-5	TGTGCCAGCAGCTTTAGGCCAGGGGGACTGGAGACCCAGTACTTC	CASSFRPGGLETQYF
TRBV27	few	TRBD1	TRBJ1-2	TGTGCCAGCAGTCTTTGGGACAGGGGGCCGGAAGGCTACACCTTC	CASSLWDRGPEGYTF
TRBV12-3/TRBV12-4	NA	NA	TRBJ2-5	TGTGCCAGCAGTCCTGGATTGGGTGGGGCTCAGGAGACCCAGTACTTC	CASSPGLGGAQETQYF
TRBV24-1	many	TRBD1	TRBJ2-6	TGTGCCACCAGTGATCCAGGGGGCTCTGGGGCCAACGTCCTGACTTTC	CATSDPGGSGANVLTF
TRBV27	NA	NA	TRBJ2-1	TGTGCCAGCAGTTTATCGTATGGGGACAATGAGCAGTTCTTC	CASSLSYGDNEQFF
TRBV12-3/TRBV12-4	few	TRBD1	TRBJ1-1	TGTGCCAGCACCCCCAACTCCTTACGGACAGGGGGCAAAGGGGGCACTGAAGCTTTCTTT	CASTPNSLRTGGKGGTEAFF
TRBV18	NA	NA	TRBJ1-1	TGTGCCAGCTCACCGTACAGGGTAATGAACACTGAAGCTTTCTTT	CASSPYRVMNTEAFF
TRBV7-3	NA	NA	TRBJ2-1	TGTGCCAGCAGCTTATACGGGACGTGGCGGGAGCAGTTCTTC	CASSLYGTWREQFF
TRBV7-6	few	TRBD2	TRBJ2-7	TGTGCCAGCAGCTCTCGGGAGGGCCCTAGCTACGAGCAGTACTTC	CASSSREGPSYEQYF
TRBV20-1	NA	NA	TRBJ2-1	TGCAGTGCCCCGGTGGAAGCCGTGAGCTCCTACAATGAGCAGTTCTTC	CSAPVEAVSSYNEQFF
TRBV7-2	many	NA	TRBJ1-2	TGTGCCAGCAGCCTGTGGCCGGAATCGGGAGGCTACACCTTC	CASSLWPESGGYTF
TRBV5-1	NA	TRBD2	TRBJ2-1	TGCGCCAGCAGCTTGGCGGGGCCTAGCGGAGTCTCCTACAATGAGCAGTTCTTC	CASSLAGPSGVSYNEQFF
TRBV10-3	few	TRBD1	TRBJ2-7	TGTGCCATCAGCCGGGACAGCCTTTACGAGCAGTACTTC	CAISRDSLYEQYF
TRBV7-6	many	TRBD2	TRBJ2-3	TGTGCCAGCAGCTTATGGGCTTACACCCCTTCTACCCGGACTAGCGTATCAGATACGCAGTATTTT	CASSLWAYTPSTRTSVSDTQYF
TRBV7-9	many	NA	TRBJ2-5	TGTGCCAGCAGCTTGGCGCAGCGGCAAGAGACCCAGTACTTC	CASSLAQRQETQYF
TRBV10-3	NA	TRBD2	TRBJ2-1	TGTGCCATCAGTGGTAGCGGGTCTTCCTACAATGAGCAGTTCTTC	CAISGSGSSYNEQFF
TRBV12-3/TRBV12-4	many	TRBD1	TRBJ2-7	TGTGCCAGCAGTTTACAAGGACAGGGCAACGAGCAGTACTTC	CASSLQGQGNEQYF
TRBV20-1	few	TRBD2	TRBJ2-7	TGCAGTGCTACCATGGGAGGGGCCCCCACTAGCTCCTACGAGCAGTACTTC	CSATMGGAPTSSYEQYF
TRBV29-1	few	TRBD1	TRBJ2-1	TGCAGCACCACCGGGACAGGGATTTCCTCCTACAATGAGCAGTTCTTC	CSTTGTGISSYNEQFF
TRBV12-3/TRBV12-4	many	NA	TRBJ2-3	TGTGCCAGCGGAAGTTGGGGAGGTGGAGATACGCAGTATTTT	CASGSWGGGDTQYF
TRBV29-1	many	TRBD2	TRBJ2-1	TGCAGCGTTGCTAGCGGGAGCGACTTCTACAATGAGCAGTTCTTC	CSVASGSDFYNEQFF
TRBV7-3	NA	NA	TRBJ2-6	TGTGCCAGCAGCCCGGGCCTACCGAGGGGGGCCAACGTCCTGACTTTC	CASSPGLPRGANVLTF